The source of this TCR beta chain is a study of beta chain features in type 1 diabetes. Study-wide background: Sorted cell examination encompassed 100 million to 110 million cells across all samples.

Expressed TCRB transcripts were sequenced because the isolated RNA had all been reverse transcribed beforehand. This table comes from immunoSEQ multiplex PCR, and its TCRdb copy is limited to in-frame clones, with some not included. This sample carries about 240,000 clones, approximately 15% of them seen once, and the ten largest clones take approximately 0.018%. The CDR3 is 16 residues long. CDR1 is SGHRS, CDR2 YFSETQ, per germline. V was pared by 4 bases and J by 8 bases, with 22 bases between. Study findings and constraints: Among patients, naive, central memory and Treg TCRB repertoires appeared more similar than among healthy donors. Type 1 diabetes patients had TCRB CDR3s that were shorter (moderately but significantly so) in all four CD4+ subsets.

Purity exceeded 95% in all sorted populations. This clone turned up a few times. Its antigen is not identified. The rearrangement uses TRBV5-1 and TRBJ2-1; D is perhaps TRBD2 (7 bases). The clonotype comes from a man aged 25 to 40 with type 1 diabetes. The material sequenced was naive CD4+ T cells from blood. The CDR3 protein is CASSHERGQGRDEQFF. The CDR3 DNA follows: TGCGCCAGCAGCCACGAGCGGGGTCAGGGGCGGGATGAGCAGTTCTTC.